This T cell receptor (beta chain) originates from a study of cytomegalovirus exposure and HLA in healthy donors. About the study: As an earlier analysis found, about 179 million T cells yielded fewer than 130 million unique TCR beta sequences.

Trimming took off 3 bases at V and 0 bases at J, with 11 bases between the two ends. Germline CDR1 and CDR2: SGHDN and FVKESK. This CDR3 comprises 15 residues. Comments on this clone: Its antigen is undetermined.

It was with 60 Vbeta and 13 Jbeta primers that the PCR ran. Profiling relied on immunoSEQ multiplex PCR, and the TCRdb table lists in-frame clones only, not all of them. The sample records under 200,000 clones, around 78% being singletons. Findings of the study overall: TRBV6-2, TRBV6-3 and other indistinguishable V segments were excluded. At a 0.05 false discovery rate, a later analysis found 15,000 to 20,000 TCR beta sequences to be associated with HLA alleles.

The sequence was collected from a woman between 40 and 50 years old in good health and CMV-seronegative. The specimen was PBMCs. The chain uses TRBV14 and TRBJ1-2; a possible D gene is TRBD1 (5 bases). The DNA of the CDR3 is TGTGCCAGCAGCCACGGTGGAGGGGCTAACTATGGCTACACCTTC. Residues: CASSHGGGANYGYTF.